The 12 T cell receptor beta chains reported below all come from one sample, sequenced in a study of Graves' ophthalmopathy and Graves' hyperthyroidism. Scientists amplified the TCR beta CDR3 regions from RNA transcripts. First-round RT-PCR employed HTBI primers, with a second-round multiplex PCR after it. TCRdb itself ran the multiplex PCR reads through MiXCR, one entry per CDR3 protein. This table holds around 590,000 distinct CDR3 sequences, approximately 37% found once. Sequencing used peripheral blood or thyroid tissue (not recorded which). The receptors were gathered from an adult man with Graves' hyperthyroidism.

This chain uses TRBV20-1 with TRBJ2-3; 12 nucleotides align to TRBD2. CDR1 and CDR2 from the germline V gene are DFQATT and SNEGSKA (reference sequence). This CDR3 comprises 17 residues. V gave up 3 bases and J gave up 0 bases; unmatched junction bases: 7. The CDR3 DNA is TGCAGTGCTAGCCCGACTAGCGGGAGATCTAGCACAGATACGCAGTATTTT. Protein product: CSASPTSGRSSTDTQYF.

In this sample, this clonotype turned up a few times. V and J are TRBV15 and TRBJ1-1; 10 bases are shared with TRBD1. This CDR3 comprises 15 residues. The germline V gene encodes CDR1 LNHNV and CDR2 YYDKDF (reference sequence). V shed 1 base, J shed 1 base, and the junction held 0 bases outside the gene matches. The CDR3 DNA is TGTGCCACCAGCAGAGGGGACAGGGGGAACACTGAAGCTTTCTTT. It yields the protein CATSRGDRGNTEAFF.

Details on this clonotype: The CDR3 carries no conserved terminal phenylalanine or tryptophan, so it likely arises from a read error. CDR3 residues: CASSVGKGTEAFL. CDR3 nucleotides: TGTGCCAGCAGCGTAGGGAAGGGCACTGAAGCTTTCCTT. The rearrangement uses TRBV7-9 and TRBJ1-1; D remains unclear. Deletions cut 5 bases from V and 4 bases from J, with 11 bases between. Germline V gene sequence: CDR1 SEHNR, CDR2 FQNEAQ (reference sequence). The CDR3 extends over 13 amino acids.

Regarding this clonotype: A single base separates this from a much larger clone, so it may be a read error. The chain recombines TRBV10-3 with TRBJ1-1; 7 nucleotides align to TRBD1. This CDR3 has 15 residues. The germline CDR1 and CDR2 sequences are ENHRY and SYGVKD. V lost 3 bases to trimming and J lost 5 bases; unmatched junction nucleotides: 9. CDR3 sequence (DNA): TGTGCCATCAGTGAACCTCAACAGGGGTGGACTGAAGCTTTCTTT. Its protein product is CAISEPQQGWTEAFF.

DNA of the CDR3: TGTGCCAGCAGCTTAGTCCGCCAGTACTTC. Translated, it gives CASSLVRQYF. V gene TRBV7-9 combines with J gene TRBJ2-7; D is unclear. The germline CDR1 and CDR2 sequences are SEHNR and FQNEAQ (reference sequence). The CDR3 covers 10 residues. Deletions cut 1 base from V and 10 bases from J, with 5 bases between.

Many counts were recorded for this clonotype. The chain employs TRBV20-1 and TRBJ1-4; 12 bases are a match to TRBD1. CDR1 is DFQATT and CDR2 is SNEGSKA in the germline V gene (reference sequence). Trimming took 5 bases from V and 8 from J; bases not matched to a gene: 12. The CDR3 totals 16 residues. The CDR3 sequence: CSAPGQGAGKGEKLFF. The CDR3 DNA is TGCAGTGCTCCGGGACAGGGGGCAGGAAAGGGCGAAAAACTGTTTTTT.

The V gene is TRBV10-3, the J gene TRBJ2-2; 8 bases map to TRBD2. The CDR3 covers 14 residues. The germline V gene has CDR1 ENHRY and CDR2 SYGVKD. Unmatched junction bases numbered 7, after V lost 7 bases and J lost 6 bases. The CDR3 DNA reads TGTGCCATCACCTCGGGACTAGGTGCCGGGGAGCTGTTTTTT. It is translated as CAITSGLGAGELFF.

This clonotype was recorded a few times. The genes are TRBV7-2 and TRBJ1-1; no reliable D call. The CDR3 covers 14 residues. Germline assignment: CDR1 SGHTA and CDR2 FQGNSA. Trimming cost V 1 base and J 5 bases, with 11 bases left between them. The CDR3 sequence: CASSLVFGKTEAFF. The CDR3 DNA reads TGTGCCAGCAGCTTAGTGTTCGGTAAAACTGAAGCTTTCTTT.

This clonotype came up a few times. The DNA of the CDR3 is TGTGCCAGCAGCTCGAGACCCACGGGACTAGCTTGGGAGCAGTACTTC. This translates into CASSSRPTGLAWEQYF. The chain links TRBV11-3 to TRBJ2-7; 9 nucleotides line up with TRBD2. Germline CDR1 and CDR2: SGHNT and YENEEA. With V trimmed by 4 bases and J by 7 bases, 14 bases remained unmatched. The CDR3 is 16 amino acids. Full variable domain (outside the CDR3, taken from reference TRBV11-3 and TRBJ2-7): EAGVVQSPRYKIIEKKQPVAFWCNPISGHNTLYWYLQNLGQGPELLIRYENEEAVDDSQLPKDRFSAERLKGVDSTLKIQPAELGDSAVYLCASSSRPTGLAWEQYFGPGTRLTVT.

The chain uses TRBV7-9 and TRBJ2-7; 12 bases are shared with TRBD2. The end of the DNA is better explained by TRBJ2-1, so the J call may be wrong. The germline CDR1 and CDR2 sequences are SEHNR and FQNEAQ (reference sequence). This CDR3 has 14 amino acids. CDR3 residues: CASSWTSGIDEQFF. DNA for the CDR3: TGTGCCAGCAGCTGGACTAGCGGGATCGATGAGCAGTTCTTC.

The genes are TRBV7-6 and TRBJ2-7; 9 bases align to TRBD2. V trimming: 5 bases; J trimming: 6 bases; junction bases outside the gene matches: 14. The CDR3 covers 16 residues. Germline V CDR1 and CDR2: SGHVS, FNYEAQ. Here the CDR3 DNA reads TGTGCCAGCAGCCCCCTCTCTTTAGCGGGAGTTTCCGAGCAGTACTTC. Translated, it gives CASSPLSLAGVSEQYF.

This chain joins TRBV7-9 and TRBJ1-4; no firm D call. V was cut by 0 bases and J by 8 bases, with 19 bases left in between. Per the germline V gene, CDR1 is SEHNR and CDR2 is FQNEAQ (reference sequence). The CDR3 length is 17 residues. The CDR3 loop is CASSLASGLYSSEKLFF. The CDR3 DNA is TGTGCCAGCAGCTTAGCTAGTGGTTTGTACTCGAGCGAAAAACTGTTTTTT.